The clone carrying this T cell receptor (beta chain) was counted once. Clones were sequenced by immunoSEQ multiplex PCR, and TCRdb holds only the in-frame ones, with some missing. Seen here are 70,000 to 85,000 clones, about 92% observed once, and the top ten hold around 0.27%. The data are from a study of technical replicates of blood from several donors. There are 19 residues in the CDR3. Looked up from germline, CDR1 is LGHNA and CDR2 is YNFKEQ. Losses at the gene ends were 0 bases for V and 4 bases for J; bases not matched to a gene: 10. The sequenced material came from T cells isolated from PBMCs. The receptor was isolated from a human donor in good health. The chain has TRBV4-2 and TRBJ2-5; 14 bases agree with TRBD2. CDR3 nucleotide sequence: TGTGCCAGCAGCCAAGAGACTAGCGGGAGGGCCAAGGAACGAGAGACCCAGTACTTC. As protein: CASSQETSGRAKERETQYF.